The following is a T cell receptor beta chain sequence with its context. V shed 4 bases and J shed 0 bases, with 13 bases lying between them. This CDR3 is 16 amino acids long. Germline-derived CDR1 and CDR2 are SGHTA and FQGNSA. This sample is part of a study of blood T cell repertoires in COVID-19. Individuals drawn from 24 US areas were about 18 to 100 years old. Clones were sequenced by immunoSEQ multiplex PCR, and TCRdb holds only the in-frame ones, with some missing. This repertoire shows a few hundred thousand clones, 85% to 90% found once; its top ten account for under 2%. The receptor was isolated from a man aged 35 to 55 who had recovered from COVID-19. The rearrangement joins TRBV7-2 to TRBJ2-1; D may be TRBD2 (6 bases). Specimen: PBMCs or T cells enriched from blood (not recorded which). The CDR3 reads CASSSNSGSSYNEQFF. For the CDR3, the DNA is TGTGCCAGCAGCTCTAATAGCGGATCCTCCTACAATGAGCAGTTCTTC.